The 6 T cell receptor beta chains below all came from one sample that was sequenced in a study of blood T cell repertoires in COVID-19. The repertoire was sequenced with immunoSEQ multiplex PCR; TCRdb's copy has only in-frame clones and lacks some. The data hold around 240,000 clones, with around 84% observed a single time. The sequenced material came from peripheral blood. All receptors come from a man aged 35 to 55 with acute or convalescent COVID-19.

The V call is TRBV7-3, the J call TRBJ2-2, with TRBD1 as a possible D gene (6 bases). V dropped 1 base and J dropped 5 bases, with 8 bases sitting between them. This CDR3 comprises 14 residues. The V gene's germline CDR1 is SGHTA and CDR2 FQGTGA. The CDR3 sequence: CASSLITGTGELFF. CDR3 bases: TGTGCCAGCAGCTTAATTACAGGGACCGGGGAGCTGTTTTTT.

Here the CDR3 DNA reads TGTGCCTGGAGTGGGGGGGTTGTCGGCTACACCTTC. It encodes CAWSGGVVGYTF. The chain joins TRBV30 to TRBJ1-2; tentative D call: TRBD1 (5 bases). CDR1 is GTSNPN, CDR2 SVGIG, per germline (reference sequence). CDR3 length: 12 amino acids. Trimming removed 1 base at V and 8 bases at J, with 11 bases between.

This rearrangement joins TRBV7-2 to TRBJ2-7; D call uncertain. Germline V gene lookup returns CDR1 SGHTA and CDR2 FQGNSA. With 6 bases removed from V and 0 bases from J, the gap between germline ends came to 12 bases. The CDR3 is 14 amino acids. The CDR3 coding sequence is TGTGCCAGCAGGGCCGGGTCCAGCTCCTACGAGCAGTACTTC. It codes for CASRAGSSSYEQYF.

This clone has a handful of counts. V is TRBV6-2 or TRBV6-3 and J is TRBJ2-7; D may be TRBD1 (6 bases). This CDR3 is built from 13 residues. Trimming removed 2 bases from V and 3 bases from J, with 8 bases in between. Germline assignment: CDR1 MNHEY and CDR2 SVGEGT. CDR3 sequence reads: CASSYRDNYEQYF. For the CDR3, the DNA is TGTGCCAGCAGTTACCGGGACAACTACGAGCAGTACTTC.

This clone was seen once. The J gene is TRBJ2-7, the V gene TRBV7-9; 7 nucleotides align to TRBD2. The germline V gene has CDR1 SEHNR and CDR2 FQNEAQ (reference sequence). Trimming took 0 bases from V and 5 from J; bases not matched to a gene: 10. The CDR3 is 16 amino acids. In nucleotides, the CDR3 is TGTGCCAGCAGCTTAGCGAGGCAGCGGGGAGCAGACGAGCAGTACTTC. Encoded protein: CASSLARQRGADEQYF.

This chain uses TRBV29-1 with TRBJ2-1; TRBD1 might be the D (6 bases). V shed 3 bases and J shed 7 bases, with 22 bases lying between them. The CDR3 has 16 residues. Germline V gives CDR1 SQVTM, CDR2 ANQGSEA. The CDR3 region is CSVDGSRDTNLNEQFF. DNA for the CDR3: TGCAGCGTTGATGGGAGTCGGGACACTAACCTTAATGAGCAGTTCTTC.